The rows below give T cell receptor beta chains drawn from one sample of a study of shared clonotypes between healthy human individuals. Some clones are missing from TCRdb's copy, which holds only in-frame ones; the method was immunoSEQ multiplex PCR. The repertoire has a few hundred thousand clones, 90% to 98% of them found once; the top ten carry 0.32%. Material: memory CD8+ T cells sorted from blood. These receptor sequences come from a man in his thirties or forties in good health. Each CDR3 is given with its conserved first and last residue. Fields, in order: J gene, V gene, CDR3 protein.

J gene: TRBJ2-1
V gene: TRBV19
CDR3 protein: CASSIGQGAYNEQFF

J gene: TRBJ2-7
V gene: TRBV10-2
CDR3 protein: CASRDRNWYF

J gene: TRBJ1-3
V gene: TRBV27
CDR3 protein: CASSLRGDRGNTIYF

J gene: TRBJ2-7
V gene: TRBV5-4
CDR3 protein: CASSRDMYEQYF

J gene: TRBJ1-2
V gene: TRBV11-2
CDR3 protein: CASSLVGSGGYGYTF

J gene: TRBJ2-7
V gene: TRBV4-2
CDR3 protein: CASSGASYEQYF

J gene: TRBJ2-7
V gene: TRBV19
CDR3 protein: CASSRFNSYEQYF

J gene: TRBJ1-4
V gene: TRBV20-1
CDR3 protein: CSFKVDEKLFF

J gene: TRBJ2-1
V gene: TRBV15
CDR3 protein: CATGSVSYNEQFF

J gene: TRBJ2-7
V gene: TRBV6-4
CDR3 protein: CASSGGTYYEQYF

J gene: TRBJ1-5
V gene: TRBV19
CDR3 protein: CASSRDLGSVNQPQHF

J gene: TRBJ2-7
V gene: TRBV5-1
CDR3 protein: CASSPDRDEQYF

J gene: TRBJ2-5
V gene: TRBV14
CDR3 protein: CASSQRDRGKETQYF

J gene: TRBJ1-2
V gene: TRBV30
CDR3 protein: CAWRRAPSVYGYTF

J gene: TRBJ1-2
V gene: TRBV5-6
CDR3 protein: CASSQAGAPYGYTF

J gene: TRBJ2-3
V gene: TRBV5-1
CDR3 protein: CASSLAWGVRADTQYF

J gene: TRBJ1-1
V gene: TRBV6-5
CDR3 protein: CASSYSKPGQGSAFF

J gene: TRBJ1-3
V gene: TRBV28
CDR3 protein: CASSRQGSSGNTIYF

J gene: TRBJ2-3
V gene: TRBV6-6
CDR3 protein: CASILGLGWTDTQYF

J gene: TRBJ1-2
V gene: TRBV29-1
CDR3 protein: CSVASGTGGMDYGYTF

J gene: TRBJ2-7
V gene: TRBV5-1
CDR3 protein: CASSLPKQGVSYEQYF

J gene: TRBJ2-3
V gene: TRBV7-6
CDR3 protein: CASSLAQPADTQYF